This is a list of T cell receptor beta chains from one sample in a study of blood T cell repertoires in COVID-19. Libraries were prepared by immunoSEQ multiplex PCR; TCRdb keeps only in-frame clonotypes and omits some of them. The sample contains over 200,000 clones, 70% to 90% of which appear only once. Sequencing was performed on peripheral blood. These receptors were taken from a woman aged 50 to 60 with acute or convalescent COVID-19. Both conserved end residues are part of each CDR3. A D gene is named only where the DNA matches it firmly. Size values are once, few and many counts, or a class for expanded clones, and some rows have none.

j_call: TRBJ1-5; clone_size: -; v_call: TRBV19; d_call: -; cdr3_nt: TGTGCCAGCGAATCCCCGGGAACCTACAATCAGCCCCAGCATTTT; cdr3_aa: CASESPGTYNQPQHF
j_call: TRBJ1-5; clone_size: -; v_call: TRBV9; d_call: -; cdr3_nt: TGTGCCAGCAGCGTAGACGGGGGGGGTCAGCCCCAGCATTTT; cdr3_aa: CASSVDGGGQPQHF
j_call: TRBJ1-1; clone_size: -; v_call: TRBV4-2; d_call: TRBD1; cdr3_nt: TGTGCCAGCAGCCAAGGTCCAGGGGGGAACACTGAAGCTTTCTTT; cdr3_aa: CASSQGPGGNTEAFF
j_call: TRBJ1-2; clone_size: -; v_call: TRBV6-2/TRBV6-3; d_call: -; cdr3_nt: TGTGCCAGCAGTTCCCAGCGACAGAACTATGGCTACACCTTC; cdr3_aa: CASSSQRQNYGYTF
j_call: TRBJ1-2; clone_size: -; v_call: TRBV24-1; d_call: TRBD1; cdr3_nt: TGTGCCACCTCGGGACAGACCTATGGCTACACCTTC; cdr3_aa: CATSGQTYGYTF
j_call: TRBJ1-1; clone_size: -; v_call: TRBV29-1; d_call: -; cdr3_nt: TGCAGCGTTGAAAACCGCGGGGGCCCCACGGTCTTT; cdr3_aa: CSVENRGGPTVF
j_call: TRBJ2-1; clone_size: once; v_call: TRBV29-1; d_call: TRBD2; cdr3_nt: TGCAGCGTTTCTCTCCTAGCGGGAGGGTACAATGAGCAGTTCTTC; cdr3_aa: CSVSLLAGGYNEQFF
j_call: TRBJ1-2; clone_size: -; v_call: TRBV4-3; d_call: -; cdr3_nt: TGCGCCAGCAGCCAGGGGGTACAGGGTAGCTATGGCTACACCTTC; cdr3_aa: CASSQGVQGSYGYTF
j_call: TRBJ1-4; clone_size: -; v_call: TRBV6-1; d_call: TRBD1; cdr3_nt: TGTGCCAGCAGTGAACAGGGGGCGGGTGAAAAACTGTTTTTT; cdr3_aa: CASSEQGAGEKLFF
j_call: TRBJ2-2; clone_size: -; v_call: TRBV6-4; d_call: TRBD2; cdr3_nt: TGTGCCAGCAGCCCCTCCCCGCTAGCGGGAGGAGTCGGGGAGCTGTTTTTT; cdr3_aa: CASSPSPLAGGVGELFF
j_call: TRBJ1-2; clone_size: -; v_call: TRBV2; d_call: -; cdr3_nt: TGTGCCAGCAGTCGACCCTTGGTTACCATCACGAGGTATGGCTACACCTTC; cdr3_aa: CASSRPLVTITRYGYTF
j_call: TRBJ2-7; clone_size: -; v_call: TRBV29-1; d_call: TRBD1; cdr3_nt: TGCAGCGTTTCACGGACAGGGGAATACGAGCAGTACTTC; cdr3_aa: CSVSRTGEYEQYF
j_call: TRBJ1-2; clone_size: once; v_call: TRBV29-1; d_call: -; cdr3_nt: TGCAGCGTTGAGAGGGCTCCCTATGGCTACACCTTC; cdr3_aa: CSVERAPYGYTF
j_call: TRBJ2-7; clone_size: -; v_call: TRBV24-1; d_call: -; cdr3_nt: TGTGCCACCAGTGACTCGGGTTCACTAGGCGCCTACGAGCAGTACTTC; cdr3_aa: CATSDSGSLGAYEQYF
j_call: TRBJ2-7; clone_size: -; v_call: TRBV28; d_call: -; cdr3_nt: TGTGCCAGCAGCCAGACAGGACCCTACGAGCAGTACTTC; cdr3_aa: CASSQTGPYEQYF
j_call: TRBJ1-2; clone_size: -; v_call: TRBV30; d_call: -; cdr3_nt: TGTGCCTGGAGTCTCCTACAGGGCGGAGGCTACACCTTC; cdr3_aa: CAWSLLQGGGYTF
j_call: TRBJ1-4; clone_size: few; v_call: TRBV7-8; d_call: -; cdr3_nt: TGTGCCAGCAGCCCTAGGGCGGGGGGCGCGGGTGAAAAACTGTTTTTT; cdr3_aa: CASSPRAGGAGEKLFF
j_call: TRBJ2-7; clone_size: few; v_call: TRBV9; d_call: -; cdr3_nt: TGTGCCAGCAGCCCCACGGGCTACGAGCAGTACTTC; cdr3_aa: CASSPTGYEQYF
j_call: TRBJ1-5; clone_size: -; v_call: TRBV18; d_call: -; cdr3_nt: TGTGCCAGCTCACCACGAGCAGGGAGGGATCAGCCCCAGCATTTT; cdr3_aa: CASSPRAGRDQPQHF
j_call: TRBJ1-5; clone_size: -; v_call: TRBV5-8; d_call: -; cdr3_nt: TGTGCCAGCAGCCGGCTAGGGGGAATTCATCAGCCCCAGCATTTT; cdr3_aa: CASSRLGGIHQPQHF
j_call: TRBJ2-7; clone_size: -; v_call: TRBV27; d_call: -; cdr3_nt: -; cdr3_aa: CASSFLAGLRYEQYF
j_call: TRBJ1-6; clone_size: many; v_call: TRBV4-1; d_call: -; cdr3_nt: TGCGCCAGCAGCCAGGCAGGGTTAAGGTCACCCCTCCACTTT; cdr3_aa: CASSQAGLRSPLHF
j_call: TRBJ2-7; clone_size: -; v_call: TRBV28; d_call: TRBD2; cdr3_nt: TGTGCCAGCAGTTTTACCCGACTAGCGGGCTACGAGCAGTACTTC; cdr3_aa: CASSFTRLAGYEQYF
j_call: TRBJ1-5; clone_size: -; v_call: TRBV16; d_call: -; cdr3_nt: TGTGCCAGCAGCCCAGGGAATCAGCCCCAGCATTTT; cdr3_aa: CASSPGNQPQHF
j_call: TRBJ2-7; clone_size: -; v_call: TRBV7-3; d_call: -; cdr3_nt: TGTGCCAGCAGCCCCCACAGGAAAAGCTCCTACGAGCAGTACTTC; cdr3_aa: CASSPHRKSSYEQYF
j_call: TRBJ1-4; clone_size: -; v_call: TRBV19; d_call: -; cdr3_nt: TGTGCCAGTAGTATGGACTTACAAACAATCGGGGAAAAACTGTTTTTT; cdr3_aa: CASSMDLQTIGEKLFF
j_call: TRBJ2-2; clone_size: -; v_call: TRBV4-1; d_call: -; cdr3_nt: TGCGCCAGCAGCCATCAGGGGACCGGGGAGCTGTTTTTT; cdr3_aa: CASSHQGTGELFF
j_call: TRBJ2-7; clone_size: -; v_call: TRBV7-3; d_call: TRBD2; cdr3_nt: TGTGCCAGCAGCTTAGGACTAGCGGGTACCTACGAGCAGTACTTC; cdr3_aa: CASSLGLAGTYEQYF
j_call: TRBJ2-2; clone_size: -; v_call: TRBV24-1; d_call: -; cdr3_nt: TGTGCCACCAGTCGCACCGGGGAGCTGTTTTTT; cdr3_aa: CATSRTGELFF
j_call: TRBJ1-5; clone_size: -; v_call: TRBV12-3/TRBV12-4; d_call: -; cdr3_nt: TGTGCCAGCGGGAGGGAGAGCAATCAGCCCCAGCATTTT; cdr3_aa: CASGRESNQPQHF
j_call: TRBJ1-1; clone_size: -; v_call: TRBV7-8; d_call: -; cdr3_nt: TGTGCCAGCAGCCCGAGACGGCGGCCTCTGGGGGGGAATGAAGCTTTCTTT; cdr3_aa: CASSPRRRPLGGNEAFF
j_call: TRBJ1-3; clone_size: -; v_call: TRBV5-1; d_call: -; cdr3_nt: TGCGCCAGCAGCTTGGGACCGGGAAGCTCTGGAAACACCATATATTTT; cdr3_aa: CASSLGPGSSGNTIYF
j_call: TRBJ1-2; clone_size: -; v_call: TRBV10-3; d_call: -; cdr3_nt: TGTGCCATCAGTGGGTCGAGCTATGGCTACACCTTC; cdr3_aa: CAISGSSYGYTF
j_call: TRBJ2-3; clone_size: -; v_call: TRBV10-3; d_call: TRBD2; cdr3_nt: TGTGCCATCAAGGGGACTAGCGGCACAGATACGCAGTATTTT; cdr3_aa: CAIKGTSGTDTQYF
j_call: TRBJ1-2; clone_size: once; v_call: TRBV19; d_call: -; cdr3_nt: TGTGCCAGTAGCCACGGGGGGGGATATGGCTACACCTTC; cdr3_aa: CASSHGGGYGYTF
j_call: TRBJ1-6; clone_size: -; v_call: TRBV6-5; d_call: -; cdr3_nt: TGTGCCAGCAGCCCCCGTGCCTATAATTCACCCCTCCACTTT; cdr3_aa: CASSPRAYNSPLHF
j_call: TRBJ1-2; clone_size: once; v_call: TRBV27; d_call: -; cdr3_nt: TGTGCCAGCAGTACCCACAGCCTCGCCTTC; cdr3_aa: CASSTHSLAF
j_call: TRBJ1-5; clone_size: -; v_call: TRBV3-1/TRBV3-2; d_call: -; cdr3_nt: TGTGCCAGCAGCCAAGATTCAGGACAGCCCCAGCATTTT; cdr3_aa: CASSQDSGQPQHF
j_call: TRBJ2-1; clone_size: -; v_call: TRBV19; d_call: TRBD2; cdr3_nt: TGTGCCAGTAGTATCAACCAGCGGGATAGGGATGAGCAGTTCTTC; cdr3_aa: CASSINQRDRDEQFF
j_call: TRBJ1-3; clone_size: once; v_call: TRBV4-2; d_call: -; cdr3_nt: TGTGCCAGCAGCCAAGATTTGACAAACTCTGGAAACACCATATATTTT; cdr3_aa: CASSQDLTNSGNTIYF
j_call: TRBJ2-2; clone_size: -; v_call: TRBV11-3; d_call: TRBD2; cdr3_nt: TGTGCCAGCAGCTCCACGACTAGCGGGAGTCCCGGGGAGCTGTTTTTT; cdr3_aa: CASSSTTSGSPGELFF
j_call: TRBJ1-4; clone_size: -; v_call: TRBV7-9; d_call: TRBD1; cdr3_nt: TGTGCCAGCAGTCAACAACAGGGGGCTGGAGAAAAACTGTTTTTT; cdr3_aa: CASSQQQGAGEKLFF
j_call: TRBJ1-3; clone_size: -; v_call: TRBV4-2; d_call: TRBD1; cdr3_nt: TGTGCCAGCAGCCAAAGCACAGGGGGCTTAGGAAACACCATATATTTT; cdr3_aa: CASSQSTGGLGNTIYF
j_call: TRBJ1-2; clone_size: -; v_call: TRBV2; d_call: -; cdr3_nt: TGTGCCAGCAGCGAAAGGACAGCCGTCTATGGCTACACCTTC; cdr3_aa: CASSERTAVYGYTF
j_call: TRBJ1-1; clone_size: -; v_call: TRBV9; d_call: -; cdr3_nt: TGTGCCAGCAGCCTGGGGGGAGGGACTGAAGCTTTCTTT; cdr3_aa: CASSLGGGTEAFF
j_call: TRBJ2-3; clone_size: -; v_call: TRBV28; d_call: -; cdr3_nt: TGTGCCAGCACCCTAAACACAGATACGCAGTATTTT; cdr3_aa: CASTLNTDTQYF
j_call: TRBJ1-5; clone_size: -; v_call: TRBV7-7; d_call: TRBD1; cdr3_nt: TGTGCCAGCAGACCGGACAGGGGGATGAGGTATAGCAATCAGCCCCAGCATTTT; cdr3_aa: CASRPDRGMRYSNQPQHF
j_call: TRBJ2-7; clone_size: -; v_call: TRBV18; d_call: -; cdr3_nt: TGTGCCAGCTCACCACAGGGGCGGGAGCAGTACTTC; cdr3_aa: CASSPQGREQYF
j_call: TRBJ1-5; clone_size: -; v_call: TRBV28; d_call: -; cdr3_nt: TGTGCCAGCAGCCTGGGGAGGCTTCAGCCCCAGCATTTT; cdr3_aa: CASSLGRLQPQHF
j_call: TRBJ2-1; clone_size: -; v_call: TRBV24-1; d_call: -; cdr3_nt: TGTGCCACCAGTGATTTATTCGGGGGGCAGTTCTTC; cdr3_aa: CATSDLFGGQFF
j_call: TRBJ1-1; clone_size: -; v_call: TRBV12-3/TRBV12-4; d_call: -; cdr3_nt: TGTGCCAGCAGTTTAGATAGCTACGCTGAAGCTTTCTTT; cdr3_aa: CASSLDSYAEAFF
j_call: TRBJ2-3; clone_size: -; v_call: TRBV7-2; d_call: TRBD2; cdr3_nt: TGTGCCAGCAGCCAAGCTAGCGGGAGAGGAGATACGCAGTATTTT; cdr3_aa: CASSQASGRGDTQYF
j_call: TRBJ1-5; clone_size: few; v_call: TRBV5-6; d_call: -; cdr3_nt: TGTGCCAGCAGCTTGGCTGGAGGGGGCAATCAGCCCCAGCATTTT; cdr3_aa: CASSLAGGGNQPQHF
j_call: TRBJ2-5; clone_size: -; v_call: TRBV27; d_call: TRBD1; cdr3_nt: TGTGCCAGCAGTTTATCGCCGGCAGGGGGCCAAGAGACCCAGTACTTC; cdr3_aa: CASSLSPAGGQETQYF
j_call: TRBJ2-1; clone_size: -; v_call: TRBV10-1; d_call: -; cdr3_nt: TGCGCCAGTCATCACAATGAGCAGTTCTTC; cdr3_aa: CASHHNEQFF
j_call: TRBJ2-7; clone_size: once; v_call: TRBV28; d_call: -; cdr3_nt: TGTGCCAGCAGTTCCCCGGGACGGCGGGGAGGCGAGCAGTACTTC; cdr3_aa: CASSSPGRRGGEQYF